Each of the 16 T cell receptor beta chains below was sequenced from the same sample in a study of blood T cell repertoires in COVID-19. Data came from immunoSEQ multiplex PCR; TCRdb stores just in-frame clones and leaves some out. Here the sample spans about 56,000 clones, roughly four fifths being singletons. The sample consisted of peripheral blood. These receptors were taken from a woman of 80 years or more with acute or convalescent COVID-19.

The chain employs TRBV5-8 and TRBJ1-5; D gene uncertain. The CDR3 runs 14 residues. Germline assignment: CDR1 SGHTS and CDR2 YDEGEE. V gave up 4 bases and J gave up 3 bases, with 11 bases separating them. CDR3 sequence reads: CASSRGDYNQPQHF. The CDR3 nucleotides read TGTGCCAGCAGCCGGGGAGACTACAATCAGCCCCAGCATTTT.

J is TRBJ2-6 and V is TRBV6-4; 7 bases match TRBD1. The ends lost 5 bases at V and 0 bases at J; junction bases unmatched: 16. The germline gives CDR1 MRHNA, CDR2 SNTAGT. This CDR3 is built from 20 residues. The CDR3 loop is CASSPLSGGASLSGANVLTF. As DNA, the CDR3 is TGTGCCAGCAGTCCCCTCTCAGGGGGAGCAAGTCTCTCTGGGGCCAACGTCCTGACTTTC.

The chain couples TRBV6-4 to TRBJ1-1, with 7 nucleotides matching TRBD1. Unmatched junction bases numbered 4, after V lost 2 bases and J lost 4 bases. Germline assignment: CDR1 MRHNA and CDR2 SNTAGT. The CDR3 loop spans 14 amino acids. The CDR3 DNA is TGTGCCAGCAGTGACCGCCCAGGGGGCACTGAAGCTTTCTTT. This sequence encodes CASSDRPGGTEAFF.

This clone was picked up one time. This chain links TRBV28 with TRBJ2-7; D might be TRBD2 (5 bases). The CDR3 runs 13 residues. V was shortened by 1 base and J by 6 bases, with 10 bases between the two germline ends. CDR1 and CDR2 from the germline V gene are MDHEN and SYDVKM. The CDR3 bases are TGTGCCAGCAGTTTATTTCAAGGAGGCGAGCAGTACTTC. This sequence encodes CASSLFQGGEQYF.

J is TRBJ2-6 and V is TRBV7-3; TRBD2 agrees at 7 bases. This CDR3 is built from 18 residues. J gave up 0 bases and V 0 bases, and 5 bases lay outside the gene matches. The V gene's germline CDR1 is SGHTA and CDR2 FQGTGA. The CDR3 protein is CASSLTGGPSSGANVLTF. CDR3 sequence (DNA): TGTGCCAGCAGCTTAACGGGAGGGCCCAGCTCTGGGGCCAACGTCCTGACTTTC.

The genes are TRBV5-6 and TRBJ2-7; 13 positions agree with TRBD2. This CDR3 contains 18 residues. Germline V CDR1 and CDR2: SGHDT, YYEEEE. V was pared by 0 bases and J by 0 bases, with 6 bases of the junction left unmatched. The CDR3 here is CASSLARLAGGISYEQYF. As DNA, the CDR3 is TGTGCCAGCAGCTTGGCCCGACTAGCGGGGGGCATCTCCTACGAGCAGTACTTC.

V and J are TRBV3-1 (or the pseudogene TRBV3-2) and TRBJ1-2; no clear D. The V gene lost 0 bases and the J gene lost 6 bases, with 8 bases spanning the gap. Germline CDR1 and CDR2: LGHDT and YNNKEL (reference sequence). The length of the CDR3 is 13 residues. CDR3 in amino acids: CASSQDVANGYTF. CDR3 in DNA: TGTGCCAGCAGCCAAGATGTCGCTAATGGCTACACCTTC.

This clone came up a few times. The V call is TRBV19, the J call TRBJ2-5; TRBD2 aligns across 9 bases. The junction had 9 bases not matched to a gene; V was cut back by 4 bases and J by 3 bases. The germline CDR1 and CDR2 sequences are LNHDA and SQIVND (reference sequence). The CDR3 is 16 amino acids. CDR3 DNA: TGTGCCAGTAGTAGCGGCGGGGCTAGCGGGAAAGAGACCCAGTACTTC. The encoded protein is CASSSGGASGKETQYF.

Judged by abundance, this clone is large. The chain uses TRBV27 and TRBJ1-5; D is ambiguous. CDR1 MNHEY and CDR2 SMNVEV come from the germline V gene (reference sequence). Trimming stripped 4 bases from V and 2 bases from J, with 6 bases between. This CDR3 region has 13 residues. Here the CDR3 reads CASSSRGNQPQHF. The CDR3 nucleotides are TGTGCCAGCAGTTCCCGGGGCAATCAGCCCCAGCATTTT.

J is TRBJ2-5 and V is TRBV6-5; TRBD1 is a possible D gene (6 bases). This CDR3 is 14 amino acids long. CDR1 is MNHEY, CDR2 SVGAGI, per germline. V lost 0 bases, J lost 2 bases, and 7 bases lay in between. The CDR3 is CASSYSQGQETQYF. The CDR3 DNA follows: TGTGCCAGCAGTTACTCGCAGGGGCAAGAGACCCAGTACTTC.

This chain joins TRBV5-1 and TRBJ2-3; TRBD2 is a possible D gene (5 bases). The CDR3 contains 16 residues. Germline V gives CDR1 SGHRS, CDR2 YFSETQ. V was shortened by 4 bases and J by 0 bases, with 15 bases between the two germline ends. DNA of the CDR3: TGCGCCAGCAGCCAAGGGAGTCACCTGAGCACAGATACGCAGTATTTT. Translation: CASSQGSHLSTDTQYF.

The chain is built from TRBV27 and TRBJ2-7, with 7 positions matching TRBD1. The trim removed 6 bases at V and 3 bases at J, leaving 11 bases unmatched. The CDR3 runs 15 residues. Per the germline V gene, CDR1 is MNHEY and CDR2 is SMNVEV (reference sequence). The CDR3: CASRAAGTAVYEQYF. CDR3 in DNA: TGTGCCAGCAGAGCGGCTGGGACAGCGGTCTACGAGCAGTACTTC.

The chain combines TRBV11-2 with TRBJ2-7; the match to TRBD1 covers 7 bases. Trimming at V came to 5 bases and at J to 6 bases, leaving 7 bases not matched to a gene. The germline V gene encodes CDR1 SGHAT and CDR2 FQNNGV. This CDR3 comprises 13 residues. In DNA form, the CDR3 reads TGTGCCAGCAGCCAAGACAGGGAACGCGAGCAGTACTTC. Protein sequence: CASSQDREREQYF.

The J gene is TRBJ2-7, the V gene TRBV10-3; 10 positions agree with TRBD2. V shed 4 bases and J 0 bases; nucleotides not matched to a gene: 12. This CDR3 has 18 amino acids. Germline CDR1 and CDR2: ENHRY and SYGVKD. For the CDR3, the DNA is TGTGCCATCAGTGGAGCGGGAGGGCTCGTAGGGAGCTCCTACGAGCAGTACTTC. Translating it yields CAISGAGGLVGSSYEQYF.

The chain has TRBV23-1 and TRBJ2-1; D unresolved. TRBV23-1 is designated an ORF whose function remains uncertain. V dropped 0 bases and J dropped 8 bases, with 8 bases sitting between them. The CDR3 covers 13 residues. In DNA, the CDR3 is TGCGCCAGCAGTCAATCTATGAGCGATGAGCAGTTCTTC. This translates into CASSQSMSDEQFF.

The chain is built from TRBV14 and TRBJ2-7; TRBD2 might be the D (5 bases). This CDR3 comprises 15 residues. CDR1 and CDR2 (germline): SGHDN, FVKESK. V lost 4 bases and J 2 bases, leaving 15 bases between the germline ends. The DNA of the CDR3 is TGTGCCAGCAGCCCAGCGGAGGCCCTCCCCTACGAGCAGTACTTC. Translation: CASSPAEALPYEQYF. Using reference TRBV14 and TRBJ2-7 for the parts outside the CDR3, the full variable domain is EAGVTQFPSHSVIEKGQTVTLRCDPISGHDNLYWYRRVMGKEIKFLLHFVKESKQDESGMPNNRFLAERTGGTYSTLKVQPAELEDSGVYFCASSPAEALPYEQYFGPGTRLTVT.